The entry below describes one T cell receptor beta chain. Its antigen has not been determined. No base-level quality is on record; no much larger clone is a single base apart. Enrolling through a virtual design, the prospective study's participants ranged in age from about 18 to 100 years and lived across about two dozen United States geographic areas. In the prospective study, participants were assigned to cohorts based on the clinical history participants reported in a screening survey and a study questionnaire. Exposed participants had been in contact, within 2 weeks of entering the study, with a person who had a PCR-confirmed or clinician-diagnosed case of COVID-19. Mobile phlebotomists in the prospective study collected whole blood, serum and a nasopharyngeal or oropharyngeal swab from every participant. Over an approximately 2-month period, participants in the prospective study had the option of providing additional blood draws and questionnaires. Before DNA extraction, prospective study blood samples were shipped either frozen or at room temperature.

This sample was taken from a study of blood T cell repertoires in COVID-19 (dated by TCRdb to the early 2020s). For context, the study as a whole: Collaborator samples came from the United States, Italy and Spain and covered acute and convalescent phases of COVID-19. The prospective study material was composed of cDNA or gDNA derived from T cells, B-cell-depleted T cells, or PBMCs. The dataset comprised deeply sampled blood TCRbeta repertoires from subjects exposed to, actively infected with, or recovered from COVID-19. The repertoires were released in a freely available public database intended as a resource for research on the immune response to SARS-CoV-2. The samples were drawn from two sources: the first 160 participants of the ongoing ImmuneRACE study, and approximately 1,300 subjects contributed by 6 global collaborators. Sample metadata almost always included a de-identified subject ID, COVID-19 status, age in years and sex. HLA class I and class II types, where available, came from metadata supplied by the sample provider rather than from assay-based typing. Findings and caveats that apply to the study as a whole: Clinical and demographic metadata were provided uncurated, with the amount varying by source and participant.

The immunoSEQ Assay, a bias-controlled multiplex PCR, was used to amplify TCRbeta CDR3 regions from genomic DNA. The study's processing was this. Nucleated cell counts per sample were estimated from amplification of reference gene primers within the assay. To quantify the absolute abundance of each unique TCRbeta CDR3 rearrangement, sequence reads were collapsed and filtered. Productive Simpson clonality was computed per sample as the square root of Simpson's diversity index over productive rearrangements. TCRdb's version of the immuneACCESS table is confined to in-frame rearrangements and falls short of the full clone set. An unresolved V gene accounts for under half of the shortfall where checked; the remainder is of unknown origin. V and J calls and clone size are those listed in that table; D and trimming were worked out from the DNA. Recorded for this sample are 280,000 or so clones; 85% to 90% of them occurred a single time. Roughly 2.9% of the sample is held by the ten biggest clonotypes.

Germline trimming: 5 bases from V, 0 bases from J; junction bases outside gene matches: 3. The germline V gene (reference sequence) sets CDR1 to MNHEY and CDR2 to SMNVEV. From the cysteine through the phenylalanine, the CDR3 covers 15 amino acids. The DNA shown is the 45-base CDR3, in frame from base 1. Recombination linked TRBV27 to TRBJ1-5; TRBD1 aligns with 8 central bases. Sequenced: PBMCs or T cells enriched from blood (not recorded which). The TCR sequence derives from a woman aged 50 to 65 who had been exposed to COVID-19. CDR3 protein: CASSPTGVSNQPQHF. The nucleotide sequence is TGTGCCAGCAGTCCGACAGGGGTTAGCAATCAGCCCCAGCATTTT.